The 21 T cell receptor beta chains given below trace back to one sample, sequenced in a study of blood T cell repertoires in COVID-19. Libraries were prepared by immunoSEQ multiplex PCR; TCRdb keeps only in-frame clonotypes and omits some of them. This table has over 350,000 clones, roughly 90% appearing once. Sequences were obtained from peripheral blood. Every receptor here comes from a woman aged 30 to 39 with active or convalescent COVID-19.

This chain connects TRBV10-3 to TRBJ2-2; the D gene is possibly TRBD2 (6 bases). The CDR3 extends over 15 amino acids. The V end was cut by 3 bases, the J end by 0 bases, with 8 bases between. The germline V gene has CDR1 ENHRY and CDR2 SYGVKD. CDR3 in DNA: TGTGCCATCAGTGAAGCGGGCCCGAACACCGGGGAGCTGTTTTTT. As protein: CAISEAGPNTGELFF.

The chain joins TRBV5-1 to TRBJ2-1; 9 bases map to TRBD2. This CDR3 is 17 amino acids long. V gave up 2 bases and J gave up 6 bases; unmatched junction bases: 12. Germline V gives CDR1 SGHRS, CDR2 YFSETQ. CDR3 amino acids: CASSFPGGAGGGNEQFF. Here the CDR3 DNA reads TGCGCCAGCAGCTTTCCAGGGGGAGCGGGAGGAGGCAATGAGCAGTTCTTC.

This chain uses TRBV6-1 with TRBJ1-4; TRBD1 might be the D (5 bases). CDR1 MNHNS and CDR2 SASEGT come from the germline V gene. CDR3 length: 14 amino acids. V lost 3 bases to trimming and J lost 8 bases, with 13 bases between them. CDR3 residues: CASSEAGTMEKLFF. CDR3 DNA sequence: TGTGCCAGCAGTGAGGCCGGGACTATGGAAAAACTGTTTTTT.

The chain combines TRBV4-1 with TRBJ1-5; TRBD1 matches at 8 bases. V lost 4 bases, J lost 6 bases, and 11 bases stayed unmatched. The CDR3 is 16 amino acids. Germline CDR1 reads MGHRA; CDR2 reads YSYEKL. CDR3 sequence: CASSRKGQGDPQPQHF. In DNA, the CDR3 is TGCGCCAGCAGCCGGAAAGGACAGGGAGATCCTCAGCCCCAGCATTTT.

The chain couples TRBV27 to TRBJ2-1, with 13 positions matching TRBD2. V shed 7 bases, J shed 10 bases, and the junction held 13 bases outside the gene matches. CDR1 and CDR2 (germline): MNHEY, SMNVEV (reference sequence). This CDR3 spans 16 amino acids. The CDR3 nucleotides are TGTGCCAGCACCCGCCCACTAGCGGGAGGGCTGGAGGAGCAGTTCTTC. It is translated as CASTRPLAGGLEEQFF.

This clone occurred once. The J gene is TRBJ1-6, the V gene TRBV18; 8 nucleotides match TRBD1. Looked up from germline, CDR1 is KGHSH and CDR2 is LQKENI. V shed 4 bases, J shed 5 bases, and the junction held 4 bases outside the gene matches. This CDR3 contains 15 residues. CDR3 nucleotides: TGTGCCAGCTCACTCGGGACAGGAGATAATTCACCCCTCCACTTT. It encodes CASSLGTGDNSPLHF.

The rearrangement uses TRBV7-9 and TRBJ2-2, with D perhaps TRBD1 (5 bases). The germline gives CDR1 SEHNR, CDR2 FQNEAQ (reference sequence). V was pared by 5 bases and J by 4 bases, with 20 bases between. There are 17 residues in the CDR3. The CDR3 reads CASSPVGADLTTGELFF. The CDR3 region has the DNA TGTGCCAGCAGCCCAGTAGGGGCGGATCTGACCACCGGGGAGCTGTTTTTT.

The rearrangement joins TRBV5-1 to TRBJ2-7; weak D call: TRBD1 (6 bases). Germline loops: CDR1 SGHRS, CDR2 YFSETQ. CDR3 length: 13 residues. With 4 bases removed from V and 6 bases from J, the gap between germline ends came to 14 bases. The CDR3 DNA reads TGCGCCAGCAGCGATTTGGGGGCTCTCGAGCAGTACTTC. Translating it yields CASSDLGALEQYF.

The CDR3 loop reads CASSADRGTEAFF. The CDR3 nucleotides are TGTGCCAGCAGCGCCGACAGGGGCACTGAAGCTTTCTTT. This chain links TRBV9 with TRBJ1-1; 8 nucleotides match TRBD1. V dropped 3 bases and J dropped 4; count of bases not matched to a gene: 2. The CDR3 runs 13 residues. Germline CDR1 SGDLS, CDR2 YYNGEE. The whole variable domain, remainder taken from reference TRBV9 and TRBJ1-1, is DSGVTQTPKHLITATGQRVTLRCSPRSGDLSVYWYQQSLDQGLQFLIQYYNGEERAKGNILERFSAQQFPDLHSELNLSSLELGDSALYFCASSADRGTEAFFGQGTRLTVV.

The chain has TRBV27 and TRBJ1-5, with D unclear. This CDR3 has 15 residues. Deletions cut 1 base from V and 4 bases from J, with 11 bases between. Germline V gene sequence: CDR1 MNHEY, CDR2 SMNVEV (reference sequence). CDR3 DNA: TGTGCCAGCAGTTTATTCAGTCAGTCGAATCAGCCCCAGCATTTT. Protein: CASSLFSQSNQPQHF.

This clone has just one count. The J gene is TRBJ1-2, the V gene TRBV19; D might be TRBD1 (6 bases). V gave up 0 bases and J gave up 8 bases, with 13 bases separating them. CDR3 length: 14 residues. In germline, CDR1 is LNHDA, CDR2 SQIVND (reference sequence). For the CDR3, the DNA is TGTGCCAGTAGTATAGAGGACAGCCGTTGGGGCTACACCTTC. Translated, it gives CASSIEDSRWGYTF.

This sequence joins TRBV19 and TRBJ1-1; D is possibly TRBD1 (5 bases). Germline V gives CDR1 LNHDA, CDR2 SQIVND (reference sequence). Trimming removed 4 bases from V and 1 base from J, with 13 bases in between. The CDR3 is 15 amino acids. The chain's CDR3 is CASSTPPGQNTEAFF. In nucleotides, the CDR3 is TGTGCCAGTAGTACCCCCCCCGGACAGAACACTGAAGCTTTCTTT.

This clone was seen more than once but under ten times. The chain carries TRBV10-1 and TRBJ1-2; 9 bases align to TRBD1. With V trimmed by 6 bases and J by 7 bases, 9 bases remained unmatched. CDR1 WNHNN and CDR2 SYGVQD come from the germline V gene (reference sequence). This CDR3 has 14 amino acids. CDR3 DNA: TGCGCCAGCAGGACCGGGACAGGGTCGAGTGGCTACACCTTC. Encoded protein: CASRTGTGSSGYTF.

The genes are TRBV6-1 and TRBJ2-7, with 10 bases identical to TRBD2. The CDR3 extends over 15 amino acids. From germline, CDR1 is MNHNS and CDR2 SASEGT. V lost 2 bases to trimming and J lost 2 bases; unmatched junction nucleotides: 3. The CDR3 sequence: CASSEYLAGAYEQYF. The CDR3 bases are TGTGCCAGCAGTGAATACCTAGCGGGAGCCTACGAGCAGTACTTC.

The CDR3 nucleotides are TGTGCCAGCAGTGGAAAAAGGGGTACTGAAGCTTTCTTT. This codes for CASSGKRGTEAFF. V is TRBV12-3 or TRBV12-4 and J is TRBJ1-1, with D possibly being TRBD1 (5 bases). V lost 5 bases and J 5 bases, leaving 12 bases between the germline ends. The CDR3 is 13 amino acids.

The V gene is TRBV19, the J gene TRBJ1-5; D might be TRBD1 (5 bases). Germline values: CDR1 LNHDA, CDR2 SQIVND (reference sequence). The V and J ends lost 5 bases and 1 base respectively, with 18 bases between them. The length of the CDR3 is 17 residues. The CDR3 is CASSLYGGLGSNQPQHF. In DNA, the CDR3 is TGTGCCAGTAGTTTATATGGGGGGTTAGGGAGCAATCAGCCCCAGCATTTT.

This sequence joins TRBV7-6 and TRBJ1-1; D call uncertain. The CDR3 is 17 amino acids. The V and J ends lost 2 bases and 1 base respectively, with 17 bases between them. Per germline, CDR1 SGHVS and CDR2 FNYEAQ. In DNA form, the CDR3 reads TGTGCCAGCAGCTTAAGACCCGGTGAGCAGGCGAACACTGAAGCTTTCTTT. It yields the protein CASSLRPGEQANTEAFF.

V is TRBV12-3 or TRBV12-4 and J is TRBJ2-7; D is perhaps TRBD1 (6 bases). There are 12 residues in the CDR3. The V gene lost 4 bases and the J gene lost 5 bases, with 9 bases spanning the gap. As DNA, the CDR3 is TGTGCCAGCAGTTCAGGGGCTGACGAGCAGTACTTC. Amino acids: CASSSGADEQYF.

This chain's CDR3 is CASSSGLAGPLQETQYF. CDR3 bases: TGCGCCAGCAGCTCTGGACTAGCGGGGCCACTCCAAGAGACCCAGTACTTC. V and J are TRBV5-1 and TRBJ2-5; 12 bases agree with TRBD2. J gave up 1 base and V 3 bases, and 7 bases lay outside the gene matches. CDR1 is SGHRS, CDR2 YFSETQ, per germline. The CDR3 runs to 17 residues.

J is TRBJ1-2 and V is TRBV6-6; D remains unclear. Germline CDR1 and CDR2: MNHNY and SVGAGI (reference sequence). V dropped 2 bases and J dropped 14 bases, with 18 bases sitting between them. The CDR3 extends over 13 amino acids. This CDR3 reads CASSYIGEGLETF. Written as DNA, the CDR3 is TGTGCCAGCAGTTACATCGGAGAGGGCCTGGAGACCTTC.

This clone was counted a single time. This chain joins TRBV27 and TRBJ1-2; 9 bases align to TRBD1. J gave up 7 bases and V 3 bases, and 6 bases lay outside the gene matches. Germline V gene lookup returns CDR1 MNHEY and CDR2 SMNVEV (reference sequence). The length of the CDR3 is 14 residues. CDR3 in DNA: TGTGCCAGCAGTTTTATGATGGACAGGGGTGGCTACACCTTC. This codes for CASSFMMDRGGYTF.